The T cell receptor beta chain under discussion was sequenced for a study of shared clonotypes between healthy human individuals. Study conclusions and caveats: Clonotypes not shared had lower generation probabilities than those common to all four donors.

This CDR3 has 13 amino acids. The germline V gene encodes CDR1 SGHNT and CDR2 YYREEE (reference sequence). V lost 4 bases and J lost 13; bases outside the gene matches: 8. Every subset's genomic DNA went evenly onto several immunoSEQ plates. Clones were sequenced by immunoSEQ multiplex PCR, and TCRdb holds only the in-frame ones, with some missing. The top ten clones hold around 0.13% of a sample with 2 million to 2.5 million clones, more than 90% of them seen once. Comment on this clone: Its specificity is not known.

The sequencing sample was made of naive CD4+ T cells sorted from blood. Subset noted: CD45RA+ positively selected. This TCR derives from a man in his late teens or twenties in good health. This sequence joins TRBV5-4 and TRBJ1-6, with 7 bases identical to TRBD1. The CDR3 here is CASSPEDRSPLHF. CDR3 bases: TGTGCCAGCAGCCCGGAGGACAGGTCCCCCCTCCACTTT. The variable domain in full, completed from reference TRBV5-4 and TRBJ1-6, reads ETGVTQSPTHLIKTRGQQVTLRCSSQSGHNTVSWYQQALGQGPQFIFQYYREEENGRGNFPPRFSGLQFPNYSSELNVNALELDDSALYLCASSPEDRSPLHFGNGTRLTVT.